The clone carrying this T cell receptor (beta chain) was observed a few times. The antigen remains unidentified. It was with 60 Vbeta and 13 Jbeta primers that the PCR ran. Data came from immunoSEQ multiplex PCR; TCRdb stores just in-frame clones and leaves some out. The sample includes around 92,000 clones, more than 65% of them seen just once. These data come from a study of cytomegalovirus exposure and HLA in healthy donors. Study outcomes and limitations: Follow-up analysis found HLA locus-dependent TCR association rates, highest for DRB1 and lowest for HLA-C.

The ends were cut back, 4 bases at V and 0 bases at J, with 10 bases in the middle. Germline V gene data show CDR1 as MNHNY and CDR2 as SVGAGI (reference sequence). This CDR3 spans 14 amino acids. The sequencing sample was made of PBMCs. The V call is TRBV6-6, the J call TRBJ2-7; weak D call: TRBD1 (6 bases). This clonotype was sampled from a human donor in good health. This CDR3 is CASSSGQLSYEQYF. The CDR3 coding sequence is TGTGCCAGCAGTTCTGGACAGCTCTCCTACGAGCAGTACTTC.